Below, 23 T cell receptor beta chains from the same sample are listed, as sequenced in a study of CD8+ T cells in alopecia areata (dated by TCRdb to 2016 to 2018). Library preparation used the immunoSEQ multiplex PCR assay. RNA was extracted from all samples and reverse transcribed into cDNA as template for TCR sequencing. The table was pulled from immuneACCESS by TCRdb, which kept in-frame rearrangements only. Such tables lose some clones; where checked, under half of the loss comes from unresolved V genes, and the rest has no known cause. The sample table records over 30,000 clones; 65% to 80% of these occur just once. 15% to 20% of the sample is taken by the ten largest. The material sequenced was NKG2D-low CD8+ T cells sorted from blood. Explained via the paper, the cell subset or site label denotes: sorted CD8+ NKG2D-low blood T cells. The source is a human donor with alopecia areata.

The sample holds one count of this clone. The J gene is TRBJ2-7, the V gene TRBV4-1; TRBD1 agrees at 8 bases. Germline V CDR1 and CDR2: MGHRA, YSYEKL. The V and J ends lost 1 base and 4 bases, in that order; junction bases with no gene match: 9. The CDR3 covers 16 residues. CDR3 DNA: TGCGCCAGCAGCCAAGTGCTAGGGACAGGCGGGTACGAGCAGTACTTC. Translating it yields CASSQVLGTGGYEQYF.

V and J are TRBV2 and TRBJ2-7; TRBD2 matches at 10 bases. Per germline, CDR1 SNHLY and CDR2 FYNNEI. This CDR3 comprises 16 residues. Trimming took 3 bases from V and 2 from J; bases not matched to a gene: 7. CDR3 residues: CASSEGGTSVTYEQYF. The DNA for the CDR3 is TGTGCCAGCAGTGAGGGGGGGACTAGCGTAACCTACGAGCAGTACTTC.

The genes are TRBV28 and TRBJ2-7, with D possibly matching TRBD2 (6 bases). Germline V gives CDR1 MDHEN, CDR2 SYDVKM. Trimming took 7 bases from V and 2 from J, leaving 15 bases between them. The CDR3 has 14 residues. The chain's CDR3 is CASTWSWGAYEQYF. The CDR3 DNA sequence: TGTGCCAGCACCTGGTCGTGGGGGGCCTACGAGCAGTACTTC.

This clone has only one observation. V is TRBV29-1 and J is TRBJ1-4; 11 bases line up with TRBD1. The CDR3 runs 14 residues. Germline CDR1 is SQVTM and CDR2 is ANQGSEA. J gave up 6 bases and V 1 base, and 1 base lay outside the gene matches. The CDR3 sequence is CSVEGTGGHEKLFF. As DNA, the CDR3 is TGCAGCGTTGAAGGGACAGGGGGCCATGAAAAACTGTTTTTT.

The chain has TRBV28 and TRBJ2-7; D assignment may be TRBD1 or TRBD2 (7 bases each). V lost 5 bases to trimming and J lost 4 bases, with 18 bases between them. This CDR3 contains 15 residues. Germline CDR1 reads MDHEN; CDR2 reads SYDVKM. The CDR3 nucleotides read TGTGCCAGCAGTCCCCAGGGGGGGCGCCGATACGAGCAGTACTTC. Protein product: CASSPQGGRRYEQYF.

The chain employs TRBV14 and TRBJ2-1; the D gene is possibly TRBD1 (6 bases). Trimming cost V 3 bases and J 7 bases, with 10 bases left between them. This CDR3 has 13 residues. Germline V CDR1 and CDR2: SGHDN, FVKESK. The CDR3 sequence is CASSHTGLNEQFF. Here the CDR3 DNA reads TGTGCCAGCAGCCATACAGGGTTGAATGAGCAGTTCTTC.

The chain is built from TRBV30 and TRBJ2-2; D is unresolved. Trimming removed 0 bases from V and 0 bases from J, with 11 bases in between. This CDR3 contains 16 residues. CDR1 GTSNPN and CDR2 SVGIG come from the germline V gene (reference sequence). DNA of the CDR3: TGTGCCTGGAGTGTTTTCGACAATTCGAACACCGGGGAGCTGTTTTTT. Its translation: CAWSVFDNSNTGELFF.

Written as DNA, the CDR3 is TGCAGCGCCAGCCTAATTTACGGGACAGAAATCTTGGAGACCCAGTACTTC. Encoded protein: CSASLIYGTEILETQYF. V gene TRBV29-1 combines with J gene TRBJ2-5; 7 positions match TRBD1. The junction had 22 bases not matched to a gene; V was cut back by 7 bases and J by 5 bases. The germline gives CDR1 SQVTM, CDR2 ANQGSEA. The CDR3 loop spans 17 amino acids.

V is TRBV4-3 and J is TRBJ1-2; TRBD1 is a possible D gene (6 bases). Trimming stripped 1 base from V and 4 bases from J, with 10 bases between. This CDR3 has 14 amino acids. The germline V gene encodes CDR1 LGHNA and CDR2 YSLEER. The CDR3 nucleotides read TGCGCCAGCAGCCAAGGGATGGACAGCTATGGCTACACCTTC. It yields the protein CASSQGMDSYGYTF.

CDR3 in DNA: TGTGCCAGCAGCCGACGGGGGATCGGCACAGATACGCAGTATTTT. Encoded protein: CASSRRGIGTDTQYF. The rearrangement links TRBV7-8 to TRBJ2-3, with D perhaps TRBD2 (6 bases). The CDR3 covers 15 residues. Germline V gene sequence: CDR1 SGHVS, CDR2 FQNEAQ. Trimming cost V 5 bases and J 1 base, with 13 bases left between them.

This clone was recorded once. This chain connects TRBV15 to TRBJ2-1, with D unclear. The CDR3 totals 15 residues. CDR1 is LNHNV, CDR2 YYDKDF, per germline (reference sequence). Between the trimmed V and J ends, which lost 11 bases and 4 bases, there was a span of 21 bases. In DNA, the CDR3 is TGTGCCTCTCGGGCGGATGGGGATAATTACAATGAGCAGTTCTTC. It translates to CASRADGDNYNEQFF.

J is TRBJ2-2 and V is TRBV29-1; 9 bases fit TRBD2. Germline V gene data show CDR1 as SQVTM and CDR2 as ANQGSEA. The CDR3 runs to 15 residues. Trimming cost V 2 bases and J 2 bases; bases outside gene matches: 3. The CDR3 sequence: CSVERLAVNTGELFF. DNA of the CDR3: TGCAGCGTTGAAAGACTAGCGGTCAACACCGGGGAGCTGTTTTTT.

This clone was counted once. V usage is TRBV28 and J usage is TRBJ2-1; D call uncertain. From germline, CDR1 is MDHEN and CDR2 SYDVKM. The germline V and J ends were trimmed by 5 bases and 4 bases, with 18 bases remaining between them. The CDR3 has 16 residues. The CDR3 nucleotides read TGTGCCAGCAGTGAAATGGGGTACAGAAATTACAATGAGCAGTTCTTC. Its translation is CASSEMGYRNYNEQFF. The complete variable domain, with remaining parts taken from reference TRBV28 and TRBJ2-1, reads DVKVTQSSRYLVKRTGEKVFLECVQDMDHENMFWYRQDPGLGLRLIYFSYDVKMKEKGDIPEGYSVSREKKERFSLILESASTNQTSMYLCASSEMGYRNYNEQFFGPGTRLTVL.

V gene TRBV27 combines with J gene TRBJ1-2; 11 bases are a match to TRBD1. Germline-derived CDR1 and CDR2 are MNHEY and SMNVEV (reference sequence). The CDR3 contains 18 residues. V lost 1 base, J lost 2 bases, and 9 bases stayed unmatched. The CDR3 sequence is CASSLLTAGTGGNYGYTF. In nucleotides, the CDR3 is TGTGCCAGCAGTTTATTGACTGCCGGGACAGGGGGGAACTATGGCTACACCTTC.

The chain uses TRBV6-1 and TRBJ2-7; 8 bases align to TRBD1. This CDR3 region has 16 residues. Germline values: CDR1 MNHNS, CDR2 SASEGT. Trimming removed 2 bases from V and 2 bases from J; junction bases left unmatched: 8. CDR3 residues: CASSEYGTGYTYEQYF. In nucleotides, the CDR3 is TGTGCCAGCAGTGAATACGGGACAGGCTACACCTACGAGCAGTACTTC.

The CDR3, as DNA: TGTGCCAGTAGTGTCAGGACTAGCGGGAGTCTCGGTCTGGATACGCAGTATTTT. Its translation is CASSVRTSGSLGLDTQYF. The chain is built from TRBV19 and TRBJ2-3; 13 positions agree with TRBD2. The V gene's germline CDR1 is LNHDA and CDR2 SQIVND (reference sequence). This CDR3 has 18 residues. The trim removed 5 bases at V and 6 bases at J, leaving 14 bases unmatched.

The chain combines TRBV29-1 with TRBJ2-2; TRBD1 matches at 8 bases. V was pared by 5 bases and J by 3 bases, with 5 bases of the junction left unmatched. Germline CDR1 reads SQVTM; CDR2 reads ANQGSEA. The CDR3 is 14 amino acids. The CDR3 sequence: CSVQGAPDTGELFF. The CDR3 DNA sequence: TGCAGCGTTCAGGGGGCGCCCGACACCGGGGAGCTGTTTTTT.

The chain recombines TRBV6-5 with TRBJ2-3, with 8 bases identical to TRBD1. Germline CDR1 is MNHEY and CDR2 is SVGAGI. The CDR3 sequence is 15 residues long. V lost 2 bases to trimming and J lost 2 bases; unmatched junction nucleotides: 3. The chain's CDR3 is CASSYQDRATDTQYF. The CDR3 coding sequence is TGTGCCAGCAGTTACCAGGACAGGGCCACAGATACGCAGTATTTT.

The chain combines TRBV28 with TRBJ2-5; possibly TRBD1 for D (7 bases). The V gene's germline CDR1 is MDHEN and CDR2 SYDVKM. With 11 bases removed from V and 5 bases from J, the gap between germline ends came to 18 bases. This CDR3 comprises 13 residues. The CDR3 spells CAWRGRGQETQYF. CDR3 DNA sequence: TGTGCCTGGAGGGGCAGGGGACAGGAGACCCAGTACTTC. The whole variable domain, remainder taken from reference TRBV28 and TRBJ2-5, is DVKVTQSSRYLVKRTGEKVFLECVQDMDHENMFWYRQDPGLGLRLIYFSYDVKMKEKGDIPEGYSVSREKKERFSLILESASTNQTSMYLCAWRGRGQETQYFGPGTRLLVL.

This CDR3 is CASRGGASSYNEQFF. Here the CDR3 DNA reads TGCGCCAGCCGTGGGGGCGCGAGCTCCTACAATGAGCAGTTCTTC. The V and J genes are TRBV10-2 and TRBJ2-1; D may be TRBD1 (6 bases). CDR3 length: 15 amino acids. The germline V gene encodes CDR1 WSHSY and CDR2 SAAADI. V lost 8 bases, J lost 0 bases, and 14 bases lay in between.

V gene TRBV29-1 combines with J gene TRBJ2-7; D uncertain. Germline values: CDR1 SQVTM, CDR2 ANQGSEA. Trimming stripped 1 base from V and 0 bases from J, with 7 bases between. The CDR3 has 13 amino acids. Here the CDR3 reads CSVEGVGSYEQYF. The CDR3 nucleotides read TGCAGCGTTGAAGGGGTGGGCTCCTACGAGCAGTACTTC.

The V gene is TRBV30, the J gene TRBJ2-3; 12 nucleotides match TRBD2. Trimming cost V 5 bases and J 6 bases; bases outside gene matches: 9. The CDR3 is 15 residues long. Looked up from germline, CDR1 is GTSNPN and CDR2 is SVGIG (reference sequence). CDR3: CAWARLAGVVDTQYF. The CDR3 coding sequence is TGTGCCTGGGCGAGACTAGCGGGAGTGGTCGATACGCAGTATTTT. The full variable domain, in which reference TRBV30 and TRBJ2-3 provide the parts outside the CDR3, is SQTIHQWPATLVQPVGSPLSLECTVEGTSNPNLYWYRQAAGRGLQLLFYSVGIGQISSEVPQNLSASRPQDRQFILSSKKLLLSDSGFYLCAWARLAGVVDTQYFGPGTRLTVL.

This rearrangement joins TRBV4-3 to TRBJ2-7; D gene uncertain. The CDR3 covers 15 residues. The V gene's germline CDR1 is LGHNA and CDR2 YSLEER. The ends were cut back, 0 bases at V and 0 bases at J, with 9 bases in the middle. CDR3 sequence: CASSQDVYSSYEQYF. The CDR3 DNA is TGCGCCAGCAGCCAAGATGTATACAGCTCCTACGAGCAGTACTTC.